This TCR beta chain was sequenced for a study of blood T cell repertoires in COVID-19. Study-level information: Sources were T cells, B-cell-depleted T cells, or PBMCs; the material itself was cDNA or gDNA.

The data were produced by immunoSEQ multiplex PCR, yet TCRdb's version contains in-frame clones alone and is incomplete. The sample contains around 200,000 clones, approximately 90% of which appear only once. The CDR3 spans 14 residues. Germline assignment: CDR1 MNHEY and CDR2 SVGAGI. V shed 6 bases and J 7 bases; nucleotides not matched to a gene: 3. The sample taken for sequencing was PBMCs or T cells enriched from blood (not recorded which). This sequence was found in a woman aged 30 to 39 who had recovered from COVID-19. The chain carries TRBV6-5 and TRBJ1-6; 10 nucleotides line up with TRBD1. CDR3 sequence (DNA): TGTGCCAGCAGGCTGGACAGGGGGAATTCACCCCTCCACTTT. Encoded protein: CASRLDRGNSPLHF.